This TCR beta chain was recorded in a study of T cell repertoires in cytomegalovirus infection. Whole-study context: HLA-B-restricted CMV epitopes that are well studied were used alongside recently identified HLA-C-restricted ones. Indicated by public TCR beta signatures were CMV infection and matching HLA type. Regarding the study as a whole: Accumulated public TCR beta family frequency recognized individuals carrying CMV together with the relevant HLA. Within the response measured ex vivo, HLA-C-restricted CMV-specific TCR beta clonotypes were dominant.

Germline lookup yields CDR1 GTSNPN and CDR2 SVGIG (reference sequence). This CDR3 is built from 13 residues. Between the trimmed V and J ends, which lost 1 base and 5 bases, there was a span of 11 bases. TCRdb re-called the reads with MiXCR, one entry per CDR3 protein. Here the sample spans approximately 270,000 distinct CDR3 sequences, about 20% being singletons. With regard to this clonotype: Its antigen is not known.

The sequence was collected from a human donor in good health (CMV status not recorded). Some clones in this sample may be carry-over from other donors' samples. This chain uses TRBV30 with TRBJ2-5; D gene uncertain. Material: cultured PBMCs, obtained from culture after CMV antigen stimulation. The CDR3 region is CAWSAMDGETQYF. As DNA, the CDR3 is TGTGCCTGGAGTGCCATGGACGGGGAGACCCAGTACTTC.